The subject of this entry is one T cell receptor (beta chain). Its antigen is not known. The entry originates in a study of Graves' ophthalmopathy and Graves' hyperthyroidism. About the research overall: Peripheral blood was gathered at the point of initial diagnosis, before any treatment started. Study-level points and caveats: Most thyroid clonotypes with frequency above 0.001 were detected in blood too.

Ineligible for inclusion were patients with other autoimmune diseases, uncontrolled infections, pregnancy or lactation. The source of the PBMCs was approximately 9.5 ml of fresh peripheral blood. This CDR3 region has 16 residues. V lost 4 bases, J lost 2 bases, and 6 bases stayed unmatched. Looked up from germline, CDR1 is SGHRS and CDR2 is YFSETQ. Amplification of the TCR beta CDR3 regions used RNA transcripts (as template). HTBI-primed RT-PCR formed the first round, and a multiplex PCR formed the second. TCRdb redid the calling of the multiplex PCR reads with MiXCR, one entry per CDR3 protein. The sample consists of hundreds of thousands of distinct CDR3 sequences, around 42% of them appearing once.

Sequenced input: peripheral blood. The clonotype was recovered from an adult man with Graves' ophthalmopathy. The rearrangement joins TRBV5-1 to TRBJ2-7, with 13 positions matching TRBD2. In DNA, the CDR3 is TGCGCCAGCAGCGCGACGGGACTAGCGGGGACCTACGAGCAGTACTTC. Its translation: CASSATGLAGTYEQYF.